This T cell receptor (beta chain) was captured by sequencing in a study of T-cell reconstitution after alpha-beta-depleted transplantation in children. The ends lost 3 bases at V and 5 bases at J; junction bases unmatched: 8. Germline values: CDR1 KGHSH, CDR2 LQKENI. CDR3 size: 15 residues. A library of TCRbeta sequences, prepared with unique molecular identifiers, was generated. From the PCR reads, TCRdb called clonotypes with MiXCR, one entry per CDR3 protein. The data hold 440,000 or so distinct CDR3 sequences, with under 13% observed a single time. This clonotype appeared many times. Sequencing was performed on PBMCs from the stem cell graft donor, taken from the stem cell graft. The rearrangement joins TRBV18 to TRBJ2-3; 7 nucleotides align to TRBD1. This sequence was found in a human donor who donated a stem cell graft to a child with acute myeloid leukemia. CDR3 sequence: CASSPGQAPVDTQYF. The CDR3 DNA is TGTGCCAGCTCACCTGGACAGGCGCCGGTAGATACGCAGTATTTT.